Listed below are T cell receptor beta chains from one sample, sequenced in a study of blood T cell repertoires in COVID-19. Sequenced by immunoSEQ multiplex PCR; TCRdb stores in-frame clones only, minus some. The sample shows tens of thousands of clones, roughly 83% of them seen only once. The sequenced sample consisted of peripheral blood. These receptors all come from a man younger than 40 with COVID-19, enrolled during active disease. Both conserved end residues are part of each CDR3. D genes are given only for firm matches. A row's size may be missing; if present it is once, few, many or a size class.

>TRBV7-9|-|TRBJ1-2|-
TGTGCCAGCAGCTTAGGGGACAACCTACGTCAGGGCTACACCTTC
CASSLGDNLRQGYTF
>TRBV9|-|TRBJ2-2|-
TGTGCCAGCAGCGGTCCCCTGGCAAACACCGGGGAGCTGTTTTTT
CASSGPLANTGELFF
>TRBV7-2|-|TRBJ2-3|TRBD2
TGTGCCAGCAGCCTACTAGCGGGGCGCACAGATACGCAGTATTTT
CASSLLAGRTDTQYF
>TRBV11-2|-|TRBJ2-4|-
TGTGCCAGCAGCTCCCGGGACTGGCAAAACATTCAGTACTTC
CASSSRDWQNIQYF
>TRBV4-1|few|TRBJ1-1|-
TGCGCCAGCTCATACATGAACACTGAAGCTTTCTTT
CASSYMNTEAFF
>TRBV5-4|-|TRBJ1-3|-
TGTGCCAGCAGCTTGGTATCTTCCAACACCATATATTTT
CASSLVSSNTIYF
>TRBV29-1|few|TRBJ2-3|-
TGCAGCGTTGAAGGTGCGGCAGATACGCAGTATTTT
CSVEGAADTQYF
>TRBV30|-|TRBJ1-2|-
TGTGCCTGGGAAAAAGGGACTTCTGGTGGCTACACCTTC
CAWEKGTSGGYTF
>TRBV7-2|-|TRBJ2-2|TRBD2
TGTGCCAGCAGTAGACTAGCGGCGAACACCGGGGAGCTGTTTTTT
CASSRLAANTGELFF
>TRBV11-3|-|TRBJ2-1|TRBD1
TGTGCCAGCAGCTTACACGGGACAGGGGACTACAATGAGCAGTTCTTC
CASSLHGTGDYNEQFF
>TRBV4-2|-|TRBJ2-7|TRBD2
TGTGCCAGCAGCCAAGGGGCCCTAGCGGGGCTCTACGAGCAGTACTTC
CASSQGALAGLYEQYF